This T cell receptor beta chain was captured by sequencing in a study of metastatic and nonmetastatic thyroid tumors. In the study overall: Repertoire data that came from the blood and tumor or nodule tissue of malignant and benign thyroid patients were compared. Broader study findings: According to reports, the diversity of TCR beta was significantly higher in malignant thyroid tumors than in benign nodules, and this held in both blood and tumor samples.

Study processing details: CDR3 was compared across clinicopathological groups, and the resulting differences were used to build a distant-metastasis classifier for papillary thyroid cancer. TCRdb re-called the PCR reads with MiXCR. The V and J calls come from TCRdb's annotation, not from the publication. Here the sample spans approximately 7,100 clones, 30% to 35% being singletons. V lost 6 bases to trimming and J lost 2 bases, with 13 bases between them. CDR1 is KGHDR and CDR2 is SFDVKD in the germline V gene. CDR3 length: 15 amino acids. This clone turned up a few times. The target antigen is unknown. Every patient underwent thyroid surgery untreated.

The sequence was obtained from a female donor with papillary thyroid cancer or a benign thyroid nodule (not recorded which). Some clones in this sample may be carry-over from other donors' samples. The V gene is TRBV24-1, the J gene TRBJ1-5; D is unresolved. Sequencing was carried out using tumor tissue. The DNA of the CDR3 is TGTGCCACCAGTCCCTCCGGGAATGGCAATCAGCCCCAGCATTTT. Translation: CATSPSGNGNQPQHF.